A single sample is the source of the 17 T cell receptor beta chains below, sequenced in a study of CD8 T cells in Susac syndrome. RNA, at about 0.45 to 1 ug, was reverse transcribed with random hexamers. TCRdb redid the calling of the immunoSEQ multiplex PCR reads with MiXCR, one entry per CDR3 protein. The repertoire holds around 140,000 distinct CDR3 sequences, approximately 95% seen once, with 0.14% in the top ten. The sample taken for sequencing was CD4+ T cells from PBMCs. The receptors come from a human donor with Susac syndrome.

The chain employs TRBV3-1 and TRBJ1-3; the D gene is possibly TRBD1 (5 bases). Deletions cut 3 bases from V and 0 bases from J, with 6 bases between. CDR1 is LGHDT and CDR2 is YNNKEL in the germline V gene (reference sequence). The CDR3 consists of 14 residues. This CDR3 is CASSQGPSGNTIYF. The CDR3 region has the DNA TGTGCCAGCAGCCAGGGACCCTCTGGAAACACCATATATTTT. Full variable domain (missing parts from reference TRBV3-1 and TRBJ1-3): DTAVSQTPKYLVTQMGNDKSIKCEQNLGHDTMYWYKQDSKKFLKIMFSYNNKELIINETVPNRFSPKSPDKAHLNLHINSLELGDSAVYFCASSQGPSGNTIYFGEGSWLTVV.

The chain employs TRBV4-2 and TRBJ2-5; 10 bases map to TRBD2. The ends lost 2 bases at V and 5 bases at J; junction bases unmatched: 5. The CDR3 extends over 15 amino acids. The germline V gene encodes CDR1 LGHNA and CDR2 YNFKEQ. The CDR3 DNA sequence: TGTGCCAGCAGCCAACTAGCGGGGGCCGGGGAGACCCAGTACTTC. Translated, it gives CASSQLAGAGETQYF.

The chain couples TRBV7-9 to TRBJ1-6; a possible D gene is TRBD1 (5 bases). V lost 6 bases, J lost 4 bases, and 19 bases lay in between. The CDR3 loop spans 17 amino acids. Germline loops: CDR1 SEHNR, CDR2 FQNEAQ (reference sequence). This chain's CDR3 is CASSPRGPDKYNSPLHF. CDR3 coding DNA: TGTGCCAGCAGTCCGAGGGGCCCGGACAAGTATAATTCACCCCTCCACTTT.

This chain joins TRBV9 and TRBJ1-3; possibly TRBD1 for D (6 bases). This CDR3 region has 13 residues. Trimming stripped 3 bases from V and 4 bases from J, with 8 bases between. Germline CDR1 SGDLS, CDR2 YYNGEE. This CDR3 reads CASSGGQGNTIYF. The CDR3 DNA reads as TGTGCCAGCAGCGGCGGACAGGGAAACACCATATATTTT.

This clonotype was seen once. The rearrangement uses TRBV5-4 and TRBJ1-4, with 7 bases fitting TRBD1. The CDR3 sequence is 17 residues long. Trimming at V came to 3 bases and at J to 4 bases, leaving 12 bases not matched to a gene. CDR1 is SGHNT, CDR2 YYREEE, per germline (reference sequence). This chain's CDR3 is CASSSGQTRTFNEKLFF. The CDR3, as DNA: TGTGCCAGCAGCTCGGGACAGACACGTACCTTTAATGAAAAACTGTTTTTT.

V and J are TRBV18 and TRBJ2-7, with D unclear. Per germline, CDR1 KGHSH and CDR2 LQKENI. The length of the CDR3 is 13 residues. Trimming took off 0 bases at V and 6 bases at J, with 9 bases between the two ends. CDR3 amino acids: CASSPPLSAEQYF. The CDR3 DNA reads TGTGCCAGCTCACCACCTTTAAGTGCCGAGCAGTACTTC.

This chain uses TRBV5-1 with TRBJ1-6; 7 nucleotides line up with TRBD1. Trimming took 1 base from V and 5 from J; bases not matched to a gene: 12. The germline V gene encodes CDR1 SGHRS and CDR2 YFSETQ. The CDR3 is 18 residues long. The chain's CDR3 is CASSLWVPGQTHNSPLHF. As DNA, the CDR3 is TGCGCCAGCAGCTTGTGGGTCCCGGGACAGACCCATAATTCACCCCTCCACTTT. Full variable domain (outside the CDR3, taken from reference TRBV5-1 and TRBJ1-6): KAGVTQTPRYLIKTRGQQVTLSCSPISGHRSVSWYQQTPGQGLQFLFEYFSETQRNKGNFPGRFSGRQFSNSRSEMNVSTLELGDSALYLCASSLWVPGQTHNSPLHFGNGTRLTVT.

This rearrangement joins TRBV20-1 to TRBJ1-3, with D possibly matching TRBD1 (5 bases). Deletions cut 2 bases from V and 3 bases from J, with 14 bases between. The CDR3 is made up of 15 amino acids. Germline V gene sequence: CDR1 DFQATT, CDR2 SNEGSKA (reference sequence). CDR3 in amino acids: CSARPGRSGGNTIYF. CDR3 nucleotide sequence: TGCAGTGCTAGACCAGGGAGGAGTGGTGGAAACACCATATATTTT.

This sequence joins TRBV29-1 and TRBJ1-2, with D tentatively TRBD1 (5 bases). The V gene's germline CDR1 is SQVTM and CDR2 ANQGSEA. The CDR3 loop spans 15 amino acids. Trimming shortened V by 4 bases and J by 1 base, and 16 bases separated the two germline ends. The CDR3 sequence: CSVGRGPQINYGYTF. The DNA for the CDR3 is TGCAGCGTTGGAAGGGGCCCCCAAATTAACTATGGCTACACCTTC.

The CDR3 DNA reads as TGTGCCAGCTCACCCGGGACAGGGGAAGAGACCCAGTACTTC. Encoded protein: CASSPGTGEETQYF. The rearrangement links TRBV18 to TRBJ2-5, with TRBD1 matching 10 bases. The CDR3 is 14 amino acids. Trimming cost V 3 bases and J 3 bases; bases outside gene matches: 1. From germline, CDR1 is KGHSH and CDR2 LQKENI.

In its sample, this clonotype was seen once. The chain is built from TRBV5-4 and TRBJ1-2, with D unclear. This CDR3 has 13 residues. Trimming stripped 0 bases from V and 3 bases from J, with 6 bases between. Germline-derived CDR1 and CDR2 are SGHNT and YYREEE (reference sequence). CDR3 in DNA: TGTGCCAGCAGCTTGGAGGCGGACTATGGCTACACCTTC. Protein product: CASSLEADYGYTF.

The CDR3 spells CAWGPSEQFF. The CDR3 nucleotides read TGTGCCTGGGGTCCTTCGGAGCAGTTCTTC. The chain links TRBV30 to TRBJ2-1; no clear D gene. Germline loops: CDR1 GTSNPN, CDR2 SVGIG (reference sequence). Trimming pared 5 bases from V and 10 bases from J, leaving 9 bases between. The length of the CDR3 is 10 residues.

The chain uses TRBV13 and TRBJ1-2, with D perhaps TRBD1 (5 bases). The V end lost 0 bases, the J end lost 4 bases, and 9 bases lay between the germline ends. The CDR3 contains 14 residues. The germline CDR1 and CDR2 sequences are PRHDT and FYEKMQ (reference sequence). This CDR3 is CASSLGPTVYGYTF. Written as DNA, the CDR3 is TGTGCCAGCAGCTTAGGTCCGACAGTCTATGGCTACACCTTC.

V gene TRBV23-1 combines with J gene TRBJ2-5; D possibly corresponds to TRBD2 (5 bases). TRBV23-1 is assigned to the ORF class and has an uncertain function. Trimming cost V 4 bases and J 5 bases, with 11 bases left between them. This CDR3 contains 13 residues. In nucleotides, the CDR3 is TGCGCCAGCAGTCGGCGGGTGGGGGAGACCCAGTACTTC. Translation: CASSRRVGETQYF.

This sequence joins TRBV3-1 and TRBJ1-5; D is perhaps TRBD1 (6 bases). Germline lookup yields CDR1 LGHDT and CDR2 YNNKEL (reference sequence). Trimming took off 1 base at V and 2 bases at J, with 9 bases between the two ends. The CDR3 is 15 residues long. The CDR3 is CASSQARGGNQPQHF. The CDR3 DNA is TGTGCCAGCAGCCAAGCCAGGGGCGGCAATCAGCCCCAGCATTTT.

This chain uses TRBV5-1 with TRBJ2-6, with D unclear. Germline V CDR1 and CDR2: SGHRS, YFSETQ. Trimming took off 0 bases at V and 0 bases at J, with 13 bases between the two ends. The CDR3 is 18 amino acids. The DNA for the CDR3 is TGCGCCAGCAGCTTGGTGTCAGGCGAAACCTCTGGGGCCAACGTCCTGACTTTC. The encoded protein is CASSLVSGETSGANVLTF.

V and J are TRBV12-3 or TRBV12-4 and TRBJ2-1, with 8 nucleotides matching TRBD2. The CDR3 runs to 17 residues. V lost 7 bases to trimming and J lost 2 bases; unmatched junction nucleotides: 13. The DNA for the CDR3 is TGTGCCAGCACCCGGTCGGGGGGGGCCCTCCCCTACAATGAGCAGTTCTTC. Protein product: CASTRSGGALPYNEQFF.